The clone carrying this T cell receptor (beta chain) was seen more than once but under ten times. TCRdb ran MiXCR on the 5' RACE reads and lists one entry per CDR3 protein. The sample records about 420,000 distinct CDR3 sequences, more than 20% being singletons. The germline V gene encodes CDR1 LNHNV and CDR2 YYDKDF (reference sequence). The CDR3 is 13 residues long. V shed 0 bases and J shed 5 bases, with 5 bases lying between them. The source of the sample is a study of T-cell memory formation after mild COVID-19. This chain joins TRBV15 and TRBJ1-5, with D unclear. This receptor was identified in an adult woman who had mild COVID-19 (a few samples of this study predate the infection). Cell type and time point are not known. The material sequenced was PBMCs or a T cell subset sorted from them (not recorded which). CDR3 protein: CATSRDRHQPQHF. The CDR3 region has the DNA TGTGCCACCAGCAGAGACCGTCATCAGCCCCAGCATTTT.